The 2 T cell receptor beta chains below all came from one sample that was sequenced in a study of PD-L1 blockade in urothelial cancer. Data came from immunoSEQ multiplex PCR; TCRdb stores just in-frame clones and leaves some out. The repertoire holds roughly 20,000 clones, with around 90% as singletons. The sample was PBMCs, taken around atezolizumab (anti-PD-L1) treatment. These receptors came from a man aged 50 to 60 with urothelial cancer.

The J gene is TRBJ1-5, the V gene TRBV19; D uncertain. V was clipped by 3 bases and J by 6 bases, with 9 bases between them. CDR3 length equals 13 residues. CDR1 is LNHDA, CDR2 SQIVND, per germline (reference sequence). The CDR3 region has the DNA TGTGCCAGTAGTATTATTGTCGGTCAGCCCCAGCATTTT. Protein product: CASSIIVGQPQHF.

The chain joins TRBV28 to TRBJ2-1; 10 bases map to TRBD1. V lost 11 bases, J lost 8 bases, and 18 bases stayed unmatched. The germline CDR1 and CDR2 sequences are MDHEN and SYDVKM. This CDR3 region has 16 residues. CDR3: CAFHRGQGRGIDEQFF. CDR3 nucleotide sequence: TGTGCCTTCCACAGGGGACAGGGGAGGGGGATCGATGAGCAGTTCTTC.